The present T cell receptor beta chain was sequenced within a study of T cells in Graves' hyperthyroidism and ophthalmopathy. Study-level points and caveats: Most thyroid clonotypes that were expanded above 0.001 also turned up in blood.

With regard to this clonotype: No antigen is known for it.

TCR beta CDR3 regions were amplified from RNA. The study used the HTBI primer set for a first-round RT-PCR of the TCR CDR3. MiXCR, run by TCRdb on the multiplex PCR reads, gives a single entry per CDR3 protein. The sample has 300,000 or so distinct CDR3 sequences; around 16% are singletons. CDR1 is MDHEN and CDR2 is SYDVKM in the germline V gene. The V gene lost 3 bases and the J gene lost 9 bases, with 9 bases spanning the gap. The CDR3 is made up of 12 amino acids. In patients aged 18 to 65, hyperthyroidism was newly diagnosed, with duration under 2 months. The origin of this receptor is a man in his thirties or forties with Graves' hyperthyroidism. The rearrangement links TRBV28 to TRBJ1-5; D uncertain. The sample was blood. The CDR3 loop is CASSFQPGPQHF. CDR3 bases: TGTGCCAGCAGTTTCCAGCCAGGGCCCCAGCATTTT.